The 31 T cell receptor beta chains below were found in one sample sequenced in a study of cytomegalovirus exposure and HLA in healthy donors. PCR employed 60 Vbeta and 13 Jbeta primers. Profiling relied on immunoSEQ multiplex PCR, and the TCRdb table lists in-frame clones only, not all of them. The data contain under 200,000 clones, approximately 78% of them singletons. Material for sequencing was PBMCs. The receptors originated from a woman aged 18-35 years in good health and CMV-seronegative.

This sequence joins TRBV2 and TRBJ2-1, with 8 bases that match TRBD2. Germline V gene sequence: CDR1 SNHLY, CDR2 FYNNEI. V shed 1 base, J shed 7 bases, and the junction held 21 bases outside the gene matches. This CDR3 has 20 residues. The CDR3 coding sequence is TGTGCCAGCAGTGAAGAACCCTCATTTACTCTTAGCGGGATTCAGAATGAGCAGTTCTTC. Its protein is CASSEEPSFTLSGIQNEQFF.

V is TRBV19 and J is TRBJ1-5; 7 bases align to TRBD1. Germline-derived CDR1 and CDR2 are LNHDA and SQIVND (reference sequence). This CDR3 has 15 amino acids. Unmatched junction bases numbered 4, after V lost 5 bases and J lost 0 bases. The CDR3 protein is CASSLQGYSNQPQHF. The CDR3 region has the DNA TGTGCCAGTAGTTTACAGGGGTATAGCAATCAGCCCCAGCATTTT.

This clone appeared a single time. The J gene is TRBJ2-7, the V gene TRBV20-1, with D possibly matching TRBD2 (5 bases). This CDR3 is 11 amino acids long. V was trimmed by 3 bases and J by 7 bases, leaving 10 bases between them. CDR1 is DFQATT, CDR2 SNEGSKA, per germline (reference sequence). CDR3 in DNA: TGCAGTGCTAGCCTACGGGGAGAGCAGTACTTC. This gives the protein CSASLRGEQYF.

The chain combines TRBV6-6 with TRBJ2-6; a possible D gene is TRBD1 (5 bases). CDR1 is MNHNY, CDR2 SVGAGI, per germline (reference sequence). V was cut by 8 bases and J by 0 bases, with 14 bases left in between. This CDR3 spans 16 amino acids. The chain's CDR3 is CASLRPGNSGANVLTF. For the CDR3, the DNA is TGTGCCAGCTTGCGGCCAGGGAACTCTGGGGCCAACGTCCTGACTTTC.

The chain is built from TRBV7-9 and TRBJ2-2; 8 bases align to TRBD2. Looked up from germline, CDR1 is SEHNR and CDR2 is FQNEAQ (reference sequence). The CDR3 runs to 16 residues. Trimming took 3 bases from V and 5 from J; bases not matched to a gene: 8. Written as DNA, the CDR3 is TGTGCCAGCAGCTTCCGGGAGGGCCCCAAGACCGGGGAGCTGTTTTTT. It is translated as CASSFREGPKTGELFF.

CDR3 region: CASSFRTGASYNEQFF. Here the CDR3 DNA reads TGTGCCAGCAGTTTCAGAACGGGAGCTTCCTACAATGAGCAGTTCTTC. V is TRBV28 and J is TRBJ2-1; D may be TRBD2 (6 bases). Trimming cost V 3 bases and J 1 base, with 13 bases left between them. Germline V CDR1 and CDR2: MDHEN, SYDVKM. The CDR3 runs 16 residues. Filled out from reference TRBV28 and TRBJ2-1, the complete variable domain reads DVKVTQSSRYLVKRTGEKVFLECVQDMDHENMFWYRQDPGLGLRLIYFSYDVKMKEKGDIPEGYSVSREKKERFSLILESASTNQTSMYLCASSFRTGASYNEQFFGPGTRLTVL.

V and J are TRBV5-1 and TRBJ2-2, with 7 bases fitting TRBD1. The germline CDR1 and CDR2 sequences are SGHRS and YFSETQ. Trimming took 4 bases from V and 2 from J; bases not matched to a gene: 8. The CDR3 runs to 16 residues. CDR3 protein: CASSGWGQSNTGELFF. CDR3 bases: TGCGCCAGCAGCGGATGGGGACAGTCAAACACCGGGGAGCTGTTTTTT.

The chain recombines TRBV7-9 with TRBJ2-1, with D tentatively TRBD2 (5 bases). This CDR3 spans 13 amino acids. The V end lost 1 base, the J end lost 9 bases, and 10 bases lay between the germline ends. Germline CDR1 SEHNR, CDR2 FQNEAQ (reference sequence). The CDR3 sequence is CASSLGEFSEQFF. The CDR3 DNA sequence: TGTGCCAGCAGCTTAGGGGAGTTTAGTGAGCAGTTCTTC.

This chain joins TRBV7-2 and TRBJ2-7; D is perhaps TRBD2 (6 bases). With 2 bases removed from V and 3 bases from J, the gap between germline ends came to 20 bases. Germline V gene lookup returns CDR1 SGHTA and CDR2 FQGNSA. The CDR3 sequence is 17 residues long. The DNA of the CDR3 is TGTGCCAGCAGCTTAAAACGTCCGGAGGGGCTGATCTACGAGCAGTACTTC. Translated, it gives CASSLKRPEGLIYEQYF.

The sample holds one count of this clone. The chain is built from TRBV29-1 and TRBJ2-7; 7 bases align to TRBD1. This CDR3 has 13 residues. The junction had 4 bases not matched to a gene; V was cut back by 5 bases and J by 0 bases. Germline lookup yields CDR1 SQVTM and CDR2 ANQGSEA. CDR3 loop: CSVPGQLSYEQYF. In DNA form, the CDR3 reads TGCAGCGTTCCGGGACAGCTCTCCTACGAGCAGTACTTC.

This clone was picked up a small number of times. The chain is built from TRBV7-9 and TRBJ2-1, with D unresolved. Germline V gene sequence: CDR1 SEHNR, CDR2 FQNEAQ (reference sequence). V was cut by 1 base and J by 2 bases, with 6 bases left in between. This CDR3 is built from 14 residues. The CDR3 here is CASSLVLTYNEQFF. The CDR3, as DNA: TGTGCCAGCAGCTTAGTACTGACCTACAATGAGCAGTTCTTC. The entire variable domain, with the rest obtained from reference TRBV7-9 and TRBJ2-1, is as follows: DTGVSQNPRHKITKRGQNVTFRCDPISEHNRLYWYRQTLGQGPEFLTYFQNEAQLEKSRLLSDRFSAERPKGSFSTLEIQRTEQGDSAMYLCASSLVLTYNEQFFGPGTRLTVL.

The chain uses TRBV6-5 and TRBJ2-5; a weak D match, TRBD2 (5 bases). The V gene's germline CDR1 is MNHEY and CDR2 SVGAGI. V lost 2 bases, J lost 6 bases, and 16 bases lay in between. There are 15 residues in the CDR3. Here the CDR3 reads CASSYAHEGRKTQYF. For the CDR3, the DNA is TGTGCCAGCAGTTACGCTCACGAGGGCAGGAAGACCCAGTACTTC.

The chain uses TRBV6-4 and TRBJ1-1; D remains ambiguous. The germline V gene encodes CDR1 MRHNA and CDR2 SNTAGT. Between the trimmed V and J ends, which lost 4 bases and 0 bases, there was a span of 6 bases. This CDR3 has 13 amino acids. CDR3 coding DNA: TGTGCCAGCAGTGCCCTTTTGAACACTGAAGCTTTCTTT. Protein sequence: CASSALLNTEAFF.

The chain employs TRBV6-1 and TRBJ2-6, with TRBD1 matching 9 bases. V was pared by 1 base and J by 5 bases, with 21 bases of the junction left unmatched. This CDR3 is 22 amino acids long. CDR1 is MNHNS and CDR2 is SASEGT in the germline V gene. The DNA of the CDR3 is TGTGCCAGCAGTGAAGAAGGGGTTAGACAGGGGGTCCTTTACGGTAGGGCCAACGTCCTGACTTTC. Amino acid sequence: CASSEEGVRQGVLYGRANVLTF.

The gene calls are TRBV6-5 and TRBJ2-5; 7 bases fit TRBD1. CDR1 and CDR2 (germline): MNHEY, SVGAGI. The V gene end was trimmed by 6 bases and the J gene end by 4 bases; junction bases not matched to a gene: 11. The CDR3 spans 15 residues. CDR3 bases: TGTGCCAGCAGCTCGGACAGGTTTTTCGGAGAGACCCAGTACTTC. Residues: CASSSDRFFGETQYF.

The V call is TRBV2, the J call TRBJ2-7, with a tentative D call TRBD2 (6 bases). The germline V gene has CDR1 SNHLY and CDR2 FYNNEI. The CDR3 spans 16 residues. Trimming removed 6 bases at V and 4 bases at J, with 22 bases between. The CDR3 DNA follows: TGTGCCAGCAGCGCTCCTATGGGGGGACGTGAGTACGAGCAGTACTTC. It is translated as CASSAPMGGREYEQYF.

The J gene is TRBJ2-5, the V gene TRBV5-1; TRBD1 matches 8 bases. The junction had 5 bases not matched to a gene; V was cut back by 2 bases and J by 2 bases. Germline V gene sequence: CDR1 SGHRS, CDR2 YFSETQ. The CDR3 has 15 residues. The CDR3 coding sequence is TGCGCCAGCAGCTTCGGGGACAGGAAACAAGAGACCCAGTACTTC. It codes for CASSFGDRKQETQYF. Drawing the rest from reference TRBV5-1 and TRBJ2-5, the complete variable domain is KAGVTQTPRYLIKTRGQQVTLSCSPISGHRSVSWYQQTPGQGLQFLFEYFSETQRNKGNFPGRFSGRQFSNSRSEMNVSTLELGDSALYLCASSFGDRKQETQYFGPGTRLLVL.

The chain is built from TRBV27 and TRBJ1-5, with 8 bases fitting TRBD1. V gave up 8 bases and J gave up 6 bases; unmatched junction bases: 3. This CDR3 is 12 amino acids long. The germline V gene encodes CDR1 MNHEY and CDR2 SMNVEV (reference sequence). CDR3 region: CASGQGRQPQHF. CDR3 coding DNA: TGTGCCAGCGGACAGGGACGTCAGCCCCAGCATTTT.

This clone was seen just once. This chain links TRBV5-6 with TRBJ2-2; weak D call: TRBD2 (7 bases). Germline V gene data show CDR1 as SGHDT and CDR2 as YYEEEE. The CDR3 has 17 amino acids. Trimming took 1 base from V and 3 from J, leaving 16 bases between them. The CDR3 DNA reads as TGTGCCAGCAGCTTGAATGGGGGCGCGGGGGACACCGGGGAGCTGTTTTTT. Residues: CASSLNGGAGDTGELFF.

The chain has TRBV7-9 and TRBJ2-6, with 8 bases that match TRBD1. CDR1 and CDR2 (germline): SEHNR, FQNEAQ (reference sequence). V trimming: 5 bases; J trimming: 8 bases; junction bases outside the gene matches: 8. The CDR3 sequence is 15 residues long. The CDR3 reads CASSQGQVVTNVLTF. CDR3 in DNA: TGTGCCAGCAGCCAGGGACAGGTAGTGACCAACGTCCTGACTTTC.

The chain is built from TRBV6-1 and TRBJ2-3; 9 bases are a match to TRBD2. V shed 6 bases and J 6 bases; nucleotides not matched to a gene: 4. Looked up from germline, CDR1 is MNHNS and CDR2 is SASEGT. The CDR3 is 13 amino acids. In DNA form, the CDR3 reads TGTGCCAGCAGAGCGGGGGGTACGGATACGCAGTATTTT. This sequence encodes CASRAGGTDTQYF.

The V call is TRBV29-1, the J call TRBJ1-1, with TRBD1 identical over 9 bases. The CDR3 extends over 13 amino acids. V gave up 4 bases and J gave up 6 bases; unmatched junction bases: 6. Germline-derived CDR1 and CDR2 are SQVTM and ANQGSEA. The CDR3 DNA is TGCAGCGTTGGGGGGACAGGGATATCTGAAGCTTTCTTT. Amino acids: CSVGGTGISEAFF.

This clone has more than one count but fewer than ten. The chain combines TRBV6-5 with TRBJ1-1, with TRBD1 identical over 9 bases. After removal of 2 bases from V and 8 bases from J, the junction contained 3 bases not matched to a gene. Germline values: CDR1 MNHEY, CDR2 SVGAGI. This CDR3 comprises 13 residues. The CDR3 DNA reads TGTGCCAGCAGTTACGCGGGACAGGGAGAAGCTTTCTTT. Protein: CASSYAGQGEAFF.

This chain connects TRBV19 to TRBJ2-2; 9 nucleotides agree with TRBD2. The germline V gene has CDR1 LNHDA and CDR2 SQIVND (reference sequence). V lost 5 bases, J lost 4 bases, and 5 bases stayed unmatched. CDR3 length: 15 residues. The CDR3 DNA reads TGTGCCAGTAGTCTGAGCGGGAGGACCACCGGGGAGCTGTTTTTT. It specifies CASSLSGRTTGELFF.

This chain uses TRBV5-5 with TRBJ2-3; weak D call: TRBD2 (5 bases). The CDR3 loop spans 18 amino acids. Germline lookup yields CDR1 SGHKS and CDR2 YYEKEE (reference sequence). The V end was cut by 1 base, the J end by 2 bases, with 20 bases between. CDR3 sequence reads: CASSLTSRELVITDTQYF. The DNA for the CDR3 is TGTGCCAGCAGCTTGACTTCGAGGGAGTTGGTTATCACAGATACGCAGTATTTT.

The chain couples TRBV27 to TRBJ1-5; TRBD1 aligns across 12 bases. The CDR3 spans 13 residues. J lost 5 bases, V lost 8 bases, and 1 base had no gene match. Per the germline V gene, CDR1 is MNHEY and CDR2 is SMNVEV (reference sequence). The CDR3 loop reads CASGTGGDQPQHF. The CDR3 DNA reads as TGTGCCAGCGGGACAGGGGGCGATCAGCCCCAGCATTTT.

Only a few counts were recorded for this clone. The J gene is TRBJ1-1, the V gene TRBV7-9; tentative D call: TRBD1 (5 bases). Trimming took off 6 bases at V and 1 base at J, with 12 bases between the two ends. The CDR3 contains 14 residues. The germline V gene has CDR1 SEHNR and CDR2 FQNEAQ (reference sequence). Here the CDR3 DNA reads TGTGCCAGCAGTGTGGACATGAGGAACACTGAAGCTTTCTTT. Amino acid sequence: CASSVDMRNTEAFF.

This clone has a single count. The chain has TRBV5-1 and TRBJ2-5; 9 nucleotides agree with TRBD1. Trimming took 5 bases from V and 4 from J; bases not matched to a gene: 9. Germline V gene lookup returns CDR1 SGHRS and CDR2 YFSETQ. This CDR3 comprises 15 residues. In DNA form, the CDR3 reads TGCGCCAGCAGGTCCGGGGACAGGGAAGGAGAGACCCAGTACTTC. It codes for CASRSGDREGETQYF.

The chain is built from TRBV6-5 and TRBJ2-7; a possible D gene is TRBD1 (5 bases). Germline V gene lookup returns CDR1 MNHEY and CDR2 SVGAGI. V dropped 6 bases and J dropped 0 bases, with 12 bases sitting between them. The CDR3 has 14 amino acids. The CDR3, as DNA: TGTGCCAGCAGCCCCCCGGACACCTCCTACGAGCAGTACTTC. Its protein is CASSPPDTSYEQYF.

This chain joins TRBV25-1 and TRBJ1-1; possibly TRBD1 for D (6 bases). CDR1 MGHDK and CDR2 SYGVNS come from the germline V gene. Trimming pared 0 bases from V and 8 bases from J, leaving 10 bases between. This CDR3 spans 13 amino acids. The CDR3 sequence: CASSEYLRGEAFF. CDR3 in DNA: TGTGCCAGCAGTGAATATTTAAGGGGGGAAGCTTTCTTT.

The chain uses TRBV7-9 and TRBJ1-2; 8 bases align to TRBD1. The CDR3 is made up of 16 amino acids. Trimming at V came to 4 bases and at J to 4 bases, leaving 11 bases not matched to a gene. Germline CDR1 reads SEHNR; CDR2 reads FQNEAQ (reference sequence). The CDR3 region has the DNA TGTGCCAGCAGCTCGTACGGACAGGGTCCCGGCTATGGCTACACCTTC. Its protein product is CASSSYGQGPGYGYTF.